This is a list of T cell receptor beta chains from one sample in a study of T cells in Graves' hyperthyroidism and ophthalmopathy. TCRdb ran MiXCR on the multiplex PCR reads and lists one entry per CDR3 protein. The repertoire holds a few hundred thousand distinct CDR3 sequences, with over 15% as singletons. Sequences were obtained from blood. Receptor source: a woman aged 55-69 years with Graves' ophthalmopathy. The CDR3 runs from the conserved cysteine through the conserved F or W.

TRBV7-7	TRBJ2-7	CASSLGHGDEQYF
TRBV3-1	TRBJ2-7	CASSQGPRGPYEQYF
TRBV12-3/TRBV12-4	TRBJ2-7	CASSLPPGQGYEQYF
TRBV2	TRBJ2-5	CASSGDRTQETQYF
TRBV18	TRBJ1-1	CASSPVGTGDTEAFF
TRBV6-5	TRBJ1-1	CASSYILDTEAFF
TRBV27	TRBJ1-2	CASSFSGPGGYTF
TRBV7-2	TRBJ2-5	CASSLASSSGGVETQYF
TRBV27	TRBJ2-5	CASSWDRYQETQYF
TRBV19	TRBJ2-2	CASSNPGQGTGELFF
TRBV4-2	TRBJ1-2	CASSLRDSHFYGYTF
TRBV6-6	TRBJ2-7	CASSYGGTATGEQYF
TRBV6-1	TRBJ2-1	CASRRDLYNEQFF
TRBV2	TRBJ1-1	CASRAGTGGANTEAFF
TRBV3-1	TRBJ1-5	CASSPDVNQPQHF